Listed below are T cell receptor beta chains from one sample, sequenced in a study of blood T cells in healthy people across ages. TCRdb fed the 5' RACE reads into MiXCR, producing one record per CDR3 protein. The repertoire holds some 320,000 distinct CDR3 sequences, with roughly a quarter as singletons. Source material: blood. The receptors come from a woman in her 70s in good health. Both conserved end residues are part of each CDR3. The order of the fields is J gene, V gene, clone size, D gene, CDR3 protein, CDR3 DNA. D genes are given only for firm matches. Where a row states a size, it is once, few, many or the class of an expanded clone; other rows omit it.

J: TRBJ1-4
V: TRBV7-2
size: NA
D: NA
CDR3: CASSLDPGRNEKLFF
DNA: TGTGCCAGCAGCTTAGATCCAGGTCGTAATGAAAAACTGTTTTTT

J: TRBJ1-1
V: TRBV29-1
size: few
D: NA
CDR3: CSASAGAGVAFF
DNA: TGCAGCGCCAGTGCGGGGGCGGGTGTGGCTTTCTTT

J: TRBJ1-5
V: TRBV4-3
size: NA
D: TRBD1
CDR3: CASSQVLGLDRTSQPQHF
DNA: TGCGCCAGCAGCCAAGTTTTGGGTTTGGACAGGACCTCTCAGCCCCAGCATTTT

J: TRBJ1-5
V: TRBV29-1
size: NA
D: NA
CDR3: CSVIQGRNPGQPQHF
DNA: TGCAGCGTGATACAGGGTAGGAACCCTGGTCAGCCCCAGCATTTT

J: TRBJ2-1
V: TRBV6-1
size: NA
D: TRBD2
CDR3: CASSAQSGTSGNEQFF
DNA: TGTGCCAGCAGTGCACAATCCGGGACTAGCGGCAATGAGCAGTTCTTC

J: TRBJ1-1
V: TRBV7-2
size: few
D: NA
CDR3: CASSFRGNTEAFF
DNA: TGTGCCAGCAGCTTCAGGGGGAACACTGAAGCTTTCTTT

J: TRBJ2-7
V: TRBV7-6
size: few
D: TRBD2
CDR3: CASALRGDLEQYF
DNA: TGTGCCAGCGCCCTGCGGGGGGATTTAGAGCAGTACTTC

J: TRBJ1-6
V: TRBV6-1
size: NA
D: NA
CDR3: CASTPSRRGNGSPLHF
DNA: TGTGCCAGCACCCCTTCGAGGCGAGGGAATGGGTCACCCCTCCACTTT

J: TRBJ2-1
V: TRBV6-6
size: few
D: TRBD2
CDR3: CASSYEAGGHEQFF
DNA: TGTGCCAGCAGTTACGAAGCGGGAGGTCATGAGCAGTTCTTC

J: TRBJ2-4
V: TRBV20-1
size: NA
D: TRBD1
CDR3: CSARDDGQGKDIQYF
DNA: TGCAGTGCTAGAGACGACGGACAGGGGAAGGACATTCAGTACTTC

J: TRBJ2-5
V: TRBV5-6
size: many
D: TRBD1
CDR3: CASTSRTGDQETQYF
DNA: TGTGCCAGCACCTCCCGGACAGGGGACCAAGAGACCCAGTACTTC

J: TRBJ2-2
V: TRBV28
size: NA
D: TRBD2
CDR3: CASSVAGRAGELFF
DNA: TGTGCCAGCAGTGTAGCGGGACGCGCCGGGGAGCTGTTTTTT

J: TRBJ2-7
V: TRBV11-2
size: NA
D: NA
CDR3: CASSTHDRKVYEQYF
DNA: TGTGCCAGCAGCACCCATGACAGAAAAGTTTACGAGCAGTACTTC

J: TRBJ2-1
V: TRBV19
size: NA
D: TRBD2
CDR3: CASSIVGTSAFF
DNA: TGTGCCAGTAGTATAGTCGGGACTAGCGCCTTCTTC

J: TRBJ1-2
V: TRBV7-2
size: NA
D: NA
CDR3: CASSPSGSPFGYTF
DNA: TGTGCCAGCAGCCCATCAGGGAGTCCGTTTGGCTACACCTTC

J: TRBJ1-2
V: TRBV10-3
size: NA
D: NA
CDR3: CAISESGTENGYTF
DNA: TGTGCCATCAGTGAGAGTGGGACGGAAAATGGCTACACCTTC

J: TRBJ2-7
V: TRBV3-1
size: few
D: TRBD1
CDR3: CASSQGGQGSYEQYF
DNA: TGTGCCAGCAGCCAAGGGGGACAGGGTTCCTACGAGCAGTACTTC

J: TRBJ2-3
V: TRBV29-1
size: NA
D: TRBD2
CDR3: CSVAGGKRDTDTQYF
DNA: TGCAGCGTGGCGGGAGGCAAGCGAGACACAGATACGCAGTATTTT

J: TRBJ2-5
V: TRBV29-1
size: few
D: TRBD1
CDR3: CSVATGGTETQYF
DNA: TGCAGCGTTGCGACAGGGGGCACAGAGACCCAGTACTTC

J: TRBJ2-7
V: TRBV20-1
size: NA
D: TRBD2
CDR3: CSARDKERGYEQYF
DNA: TGCAGTGCTAGAGATAAGGAGCGGGGCTACGAGCAGTACTTC

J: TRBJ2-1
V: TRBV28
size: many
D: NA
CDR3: CASSLGQSPVSQFF
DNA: TGTGCCAGCAGTTTAGGCCAGTCCCCCGTATCGCAGTTCTTC

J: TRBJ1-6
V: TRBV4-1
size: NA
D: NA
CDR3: CASSQEWAANSPLHF
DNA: TGCGCCAGCAGCCAAGAATGGGCGGCTAATTCACCCCTCCACTTT

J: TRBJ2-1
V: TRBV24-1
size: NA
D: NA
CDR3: CATSDAPGTDNEQFF
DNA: TGTGCCACCAGTGATGCGCCCGGGACGGACAATGAGCAGTTCTTC

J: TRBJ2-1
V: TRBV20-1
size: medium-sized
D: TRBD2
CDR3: CSAGGGGRLADSYNEQFF
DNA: TGCAGTGCGGGGGGCGGGGGAAGACTAGCGGACTCCTACAATGAGCAGTTCTTC

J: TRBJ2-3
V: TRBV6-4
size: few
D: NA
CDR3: CASSDWVGDTQYF
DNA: TGTGCCAGCAGTGACTGGGTTGGAGATACGCAGTATTTT

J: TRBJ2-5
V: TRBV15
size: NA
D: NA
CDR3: CATSRGGQEETQYF
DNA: TGTGCCACCAGCAGAGGAGGACAAGAAGAGACCCAGTACTTC

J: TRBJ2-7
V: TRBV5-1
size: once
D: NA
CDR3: CASSPLGVFYEQYF
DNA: TGCGCCAGCAGCCCCTTAGGAGTATTCTACGAGCAGTACTTC

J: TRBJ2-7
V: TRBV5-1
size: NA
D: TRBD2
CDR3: CASSLGSLAAQVYEQYF
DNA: TGCGCCAGCAGCTTGGGCTCACTAGCGGCCCAGGTCTACGAGCAGTACTTC

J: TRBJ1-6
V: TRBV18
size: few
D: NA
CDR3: CASSPFGNNSPLHF
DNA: TGTGCCAGCTCACCATTCGGGAATAATTCACCCCTCCACTTT

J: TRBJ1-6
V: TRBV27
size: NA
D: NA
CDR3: CASAAGNALHF
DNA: TGTGCCAGCGCCGCGGGCAATGCTCTCCACTTT

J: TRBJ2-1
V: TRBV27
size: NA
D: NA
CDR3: CASSLTVLSSYNEQFF
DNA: TGTGCCAGCAGTTTAACAGTCCTTAGCTCCTACAATGAGCAGTTCTTC

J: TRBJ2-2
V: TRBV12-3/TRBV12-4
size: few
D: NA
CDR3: CASVPRANTGELFF
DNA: TGTGCCAGTGTCCCGCGTGCGAACACCGGGGAGCTGTTTTTT

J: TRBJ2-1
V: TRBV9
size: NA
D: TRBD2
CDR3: CASSVAPSGRPNEQFF
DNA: TGTGCCAGCAGCGTAGCACCCAGCGGGAGGCCCAATGAGCAGTTCTTC

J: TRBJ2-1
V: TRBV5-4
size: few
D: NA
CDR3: CASSLGALPGREQFF
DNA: TGTGCCAGCAGCTTGGGGGCCCTCCCGGGCCGTGAGCAGTTCTTC

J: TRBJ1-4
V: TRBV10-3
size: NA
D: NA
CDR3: CAIGVGGLNEKLFF
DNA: TGTGCCATCGGTGTTGGGGGCTTGAATGAAAAACTGTTTTTT

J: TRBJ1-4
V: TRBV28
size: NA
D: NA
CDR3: CAGSLTLPDRATNEKLFF
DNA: TGTGCCGGCAGTTTAACCCTCCCTGACAGAGCAACTAATGAAAAACTGTTTTTT

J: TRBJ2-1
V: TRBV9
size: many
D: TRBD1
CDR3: CASSDRTGTGNYNEQFF
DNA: TGTGCCAGCAGCGACCGAACCGGGACAGGGAACTACAATGAGCAGTTCTTC

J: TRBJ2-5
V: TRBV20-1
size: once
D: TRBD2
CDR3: CSASESGRVTETQYF
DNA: TGCAGTGCTAGTGAGAGCGGGAGGGTAACCGAGACCCAGTACTTC

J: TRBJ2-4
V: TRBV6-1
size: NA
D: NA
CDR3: CASMGGVGGRQGQNIQYF
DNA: TGTGCCAGCATGGGGGGGGTCGGTGGGCGACAGGGACAAAACATTCAGTACTTC

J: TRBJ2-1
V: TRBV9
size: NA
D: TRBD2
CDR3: CASSAGQGLAGGNYNEQFF
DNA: TGTGCCAGCAGCGCCGGACAGGGACTAGCGGGAGGGAACTACAATGAGCAGTTCTTC

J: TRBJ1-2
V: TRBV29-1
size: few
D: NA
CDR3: CSVDASGPFTGYTF
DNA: TGCAGCGTTGACGCGTCAGGGCCCTTCACTGGCTACACCTTC

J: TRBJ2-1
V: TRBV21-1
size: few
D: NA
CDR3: CASSKEPGLAGMSSYNEQFF
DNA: TGTGCCAGCAGCAAAGAGCCGGGACTAGCGGGAATGAGCTCCTACAATGAGCAGTTCTTC

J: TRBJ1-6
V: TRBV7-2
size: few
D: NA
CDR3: CASSSGRNNSPLHF
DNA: TGTGCCAGCAGCTCGGGACGGAATAATTCACCCCTCCACTTT

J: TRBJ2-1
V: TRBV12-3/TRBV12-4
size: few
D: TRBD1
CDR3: CASRGQGSYNEQFF
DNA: TGTGCCAGCAGGGGACAGGGATCCTACAATGAGCAGTTCTTC

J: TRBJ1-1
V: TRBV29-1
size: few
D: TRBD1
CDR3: CSVGQGFEAFF
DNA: TGCAGCGTCGGACAGGGTTTTGAAGCTTTCTTT

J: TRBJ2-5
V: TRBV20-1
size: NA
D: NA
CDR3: CSARDGFGETQYF
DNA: TGCAGTGCTAGAGATGGGTTCGGGGAGACCCAGTACTTC

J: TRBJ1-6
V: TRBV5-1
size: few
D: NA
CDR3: CASSSPGSPLHF
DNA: TGCGCCAGCAGCTCGCCCGGTTCACCCCTCCACTTT

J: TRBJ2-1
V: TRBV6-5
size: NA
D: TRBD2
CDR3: CASRGLAAGNEQFF
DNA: TGTGCCAGCAGGGGACTAGCGGCAGGCAATGAGCAGTTCTTC

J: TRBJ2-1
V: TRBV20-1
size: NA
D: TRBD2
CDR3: CSARPGTSVYNEQFF
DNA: TGCAGTGCTAGGCCCGGGACTAGCGTTTACAATGAGCAGTTCTTC

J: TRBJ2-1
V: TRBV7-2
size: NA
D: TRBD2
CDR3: CASSALAGGPNEQFF
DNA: TGTGCCAGCAGCGCACTAGCGGGGGGGCCTAATGAGCAGTTCTTC

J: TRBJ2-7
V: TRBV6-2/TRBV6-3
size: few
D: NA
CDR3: CASSYRTDTYEQYF
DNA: TGTGCCAGCAGTTACCGGACAGATACGTACGAGCAGTACTTC

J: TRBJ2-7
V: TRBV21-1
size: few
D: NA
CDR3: CASSSPGTGGPSYEQYF
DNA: TGTGCCAGCTCCTCTCCTGGGACAGGGGGTCCTTCTTACGAGCAGTACTTC

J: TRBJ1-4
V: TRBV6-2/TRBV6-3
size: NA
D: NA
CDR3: CASSRPGGSEKLFF
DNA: TGTGCCAGCAGTCGGCCCGGCGGGAGTGAAAAACTGTTTTTT

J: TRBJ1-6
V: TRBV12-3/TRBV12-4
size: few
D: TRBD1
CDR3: CASSRRGQANSPLHF
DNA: TGTGCCAGCAGTCGGAGGGGGCAGGCTAATTCACCCCTCCACTTT

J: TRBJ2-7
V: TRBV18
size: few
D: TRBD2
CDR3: CASSPTSGGSYEQYF
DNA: TGTGCCAGCTCACCGACTAGCGGGGGTTCCTACGAGCAGTACTTC